These T cell receptor beta chains were read from a single sample in a study of regulatory T cells in long-lasting Graves disease. TCRdb recomputed calls from the multiplex PCR reads with MiXCR, one row per CDR3 protein. The repertoire holds about 360,000 distinct CDR3 sequences, roughly 16% seen once, with 20% to 25% in the top ten. The same specimen was also included in a second study, on T cells in Graves' hyperthyroidism and ophthalmopathy.

The material was peripheral blood mononuclear cells (PBMCs), obtained at new diagnosis, from a patient treated with antithyroid drugs. These receptor sequences come from a woman aged 18-29 years with Graves disease. CDR3s include the opening cysteine and the closing phenylalanine or tryptophan. The D gene is left open where the match is weak. Clone size is given for some rows only: seen once, a few or many times, or a class if the clone is expanded.

many	TRBJ1-1	.	TRBV3-1	CASSQVAAGDTEAFF	TGTGCCAGCAGCCAAGTTGCGGCAGGTGACACTGAAGCTTTCTTT
.	TRBJ1-5	.	TRBV6-1	CASSSQGGGSDQPQHF	TGTGCCAGCAGCTCCCAAGGGGGGGGCAGCGATCAGCCCCAGCATTTT
.	TRBJ2-7	.	TRBV9	CASSEGPLAGDEQYF	TGTGCCAGCAGCGAGGGCCCTCTCGCAGGGGACGAGCAGTACTTC
many	TRBJ1-5	.	TRBV7-2	CASSPRGVTGSEQHF	TGTGCCAGCAGCCCGAGAGGGGTTACGGGGTCCGAACAGCATTTT
many	TRBJ1-1	TRBD1	TRBV20-1	CSARPGQRMNTEAFF	TGCAGTGCCAGACCGGGACAGAGAATGAACACTGAAGCTTTCTTT
many	TRBJ2-5	.	TRBV11-2	CASSSRGETQYF	TGTGCCAGCAGCAGCCGGGGGGAGACCCAGTACTTC
.	TRBJ2-5	.	TRBV14	CASSHGLRIETQYF	TGTGCCAGCAGCCACGGACTAAGGATAGAGACCCAGTACTTC
many	TRBJ2-7	.	TRBV5-1	CASSLGGYPYEQYF	TGCGCCAGCAGCTTAGGCGGGTACCCCTACGAGCAGTACTTC
many	TRBJ1-1	.	TRBV3-1	CASSQGSLEGTEAFF	TGTGCCAGCAGCCAAGGCAGTCTGGAGGGGACTGAAGCTTTCTTT
many	TRBJ2-3	.	TRBV7-2	CASSLPASSDTQYF	TGTGCCAGCAGCTTACCAGCTAGTTCAGATACGCAGTATTTT
.	TRBJ2-7	TRBD1	TRBV27	CASSNRGLSYEQYF	TGTGCCAGCAGCAACAGGGGCCTCTCCTACGAGCAGTACTTC
once	TRBJ2-3	TRBD2	TRBV9	CASSVEGAGGAGMQYF	TGTGCCAGCAGCGTAGAGGGGGCGGGGGGGGCCGGTATGCAGTATTTT
many	TRBJ1-1	TRBD1	TRBV12-3/TRBV12-4	CASSLSQGASEAFF	TGTGCCAGCAGTTTGTCGCAGGGGGCCTCGGAAGCTTTCTTT
few	TRBJ2-1	.	TRBV5-1	CASGSSYNGQFF	TGCGCCAGCGGGAGCTCCTACAATGGGCAGTTCTTC
few	TRBJ1-6	.	TRBV27	CASSLAYRSSYNSPLHF	TGTGCCAGCAGTTTAGCCTACAGGAGCTCCTATAATTCACCCCTCCACTTT
many	TRBJ2-7	TRBD2	TRBV12-3/TRBV12-4	CASSTSGGSSYEQYF	TGTGCCAGCAGCACTAGCGGGGGATCATCCTACGAGCAGTACTTC
few	TRBJ2-7	.	TRBV5-1	CASSFAGDEQYF	TGCGCCAGCAGCTTCGCAGGGGACGAGCAGTACTTC
.	TRBJ2-2	.	TRBV28	CASSFTGSAVDTGELFF	TGTGCCAGCAGTTTCACCGGGTCCGCCGTGGACACCGGGGAGCTGTTTTTT
many	TRBJ2-7	TRBD1	TRBV5-1	CASSSGQETYEQYF	TGCGCCAGCAGCTCGGGACAGGAGACCTACGAGCAGTACTTC
.	TRBJ1-4	.	TRBV9	CASSGGGHEKLFF	TGTGCCAGCAGCGGCGGGGGTCATGAAAAACTGTTTTTT
few	TRBJ2-2	.	TRBV6-5	CASSWQGLGTGELFF	TGTGCCAGCAGTTGGCAGGGCCTGGGCACCGGGGAGCTGTTTTTT
many	TRBJ2-3	TRBD2	TRBV28	CASSLYGGGPTDTQYF	TGTGCCAGCAGTTTATATGGGGGAGGGCCGACAGATACGCAGTATTTT
many	TRBJ2-5	TRBD2	TRBV5-1	CASQNSGNQETQYF	TGCGCCAGCCAAAATAGCGGGAATCAAGAGACCCAGTACTTC
few	TRBJ2-7	TRBD2	TRBV27	CASSLSPGTSGIYEQYF	TGTGCCAGCAGTTTATCGCCCGGGACTAGCGGTATCTACGAGCAGTACTTC
many	TRBJ1-4	.	TRBV5-1	CASSHRYREKLFF	TGCGCCAGCAGCCACCGCTACAGGGAAAAACTGTTTTTT
.	TRBJ1-3	.	TRBV12-3/TRBV12-4	CASRPRRRAGNTIYF	TGTGCCAGCCGTCCACGGCGACGGGCTGGAAACACCATATATTTT
many	TRBJ2-5	.	TRBV11-2	CASSSTKGKGSQYF	TGTGCCAGCAGCTCGACTAAAGGGAAAGGGTCCCAGTACTTC
many	TRBJ1-2	.	TRBV3-1	CASSPRESSGYTF	TGTGCCAGCAGCCCCAGGGAGTCGAGTGGCTACACCTTC
.	TRBJ2-5	TRBD1	TRBV20-1	CSALKGFVDRETQYF	TGCAGTGCCCTAAAAGGGTTCGTGGACAGGGAGACCCAGTACTTC
few	TRBJ1-5	.	TRBV14	CASSQEEGSVNQPQHF	TGTGCCAGCAGCCAAGAAGAGGGGAGCGTCAATCAGCCCCAGCATTTT
few	TRBJ1-1	.	TRBV10-1	CASSEFAGVDEAFF	TGCGCCAGCAGTGAGTTCGCTGGGGTTGATGAAGCTTTCTTT